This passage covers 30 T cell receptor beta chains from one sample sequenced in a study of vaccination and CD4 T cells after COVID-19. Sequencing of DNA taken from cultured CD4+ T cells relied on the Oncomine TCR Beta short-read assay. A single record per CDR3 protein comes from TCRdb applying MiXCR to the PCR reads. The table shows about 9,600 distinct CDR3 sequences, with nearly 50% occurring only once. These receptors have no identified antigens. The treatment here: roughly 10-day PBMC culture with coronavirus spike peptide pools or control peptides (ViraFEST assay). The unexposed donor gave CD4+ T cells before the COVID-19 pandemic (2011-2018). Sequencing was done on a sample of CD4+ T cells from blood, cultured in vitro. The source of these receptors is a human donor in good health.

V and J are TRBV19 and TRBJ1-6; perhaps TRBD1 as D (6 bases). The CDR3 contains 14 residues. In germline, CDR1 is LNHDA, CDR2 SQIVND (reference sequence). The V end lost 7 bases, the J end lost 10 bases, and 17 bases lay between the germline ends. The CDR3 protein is CASTLTGLGSPLHF. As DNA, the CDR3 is TGTGCCAGTACCCTAACAGGGTTGGGGTCACCCCTCCACTTT.

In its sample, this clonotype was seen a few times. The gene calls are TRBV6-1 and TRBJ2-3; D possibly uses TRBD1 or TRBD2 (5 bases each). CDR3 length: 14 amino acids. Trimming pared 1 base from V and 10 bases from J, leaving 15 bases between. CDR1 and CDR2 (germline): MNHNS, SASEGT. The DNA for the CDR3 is TGTGCCAGCAGTGAAGAATGGGGCCGGGGTTCGCAGTATTTT. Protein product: CASSEEWGRGSQYF.

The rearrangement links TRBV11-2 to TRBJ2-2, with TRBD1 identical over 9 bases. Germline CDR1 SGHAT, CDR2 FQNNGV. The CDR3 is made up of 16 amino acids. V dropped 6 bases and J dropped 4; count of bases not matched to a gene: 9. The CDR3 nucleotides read TGTGCCAGCAGGCCTAACAGGGGGCCGAGCACCGGGGAGCTGTTTTTT. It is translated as CASRPNRGPSTGELFF. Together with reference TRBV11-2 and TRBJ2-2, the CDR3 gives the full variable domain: EAGVAQSPRYKIIEKRQSVAFWCNPISGHATLYWYQQILGQGPKLLIQFQNNGVVDDSQLPKDRFSAERLKGVDSTLKIQPAKLEDSAVYLCASRPNRGPSTGELFFGEGSRLTVL.

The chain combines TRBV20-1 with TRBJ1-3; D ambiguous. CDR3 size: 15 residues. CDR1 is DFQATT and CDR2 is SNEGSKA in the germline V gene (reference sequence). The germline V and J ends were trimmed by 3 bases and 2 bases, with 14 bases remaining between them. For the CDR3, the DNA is TGCAGTGCTAGCTTCCCCTATTCGGCTGGAAACACCATATATTTT. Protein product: CSASFPYSAGNTIYF.

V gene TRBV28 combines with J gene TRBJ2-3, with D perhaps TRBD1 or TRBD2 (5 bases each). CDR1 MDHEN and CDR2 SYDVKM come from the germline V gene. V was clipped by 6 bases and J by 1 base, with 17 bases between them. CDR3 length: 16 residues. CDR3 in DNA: TGTGCCAGCAGGGAGGATAAGGGGAAAGGCACAGATACGCAGTATTTT. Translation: CASREDKGKGTDTQYF.

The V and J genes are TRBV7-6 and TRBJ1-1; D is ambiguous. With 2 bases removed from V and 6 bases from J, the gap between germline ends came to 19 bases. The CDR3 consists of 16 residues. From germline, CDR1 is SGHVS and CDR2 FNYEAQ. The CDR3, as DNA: TGTGCCAGCAGCTTACGAGTTGGGGTGACGGAATCTGAAGCTTTCTTT. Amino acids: CASSLRVGVTESEAFF.

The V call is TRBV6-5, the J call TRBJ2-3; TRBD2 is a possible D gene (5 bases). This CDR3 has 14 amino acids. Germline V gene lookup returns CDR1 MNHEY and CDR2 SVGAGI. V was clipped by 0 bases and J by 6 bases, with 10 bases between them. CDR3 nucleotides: TGTGCCAGCAGTTACTCCGCGGCTAGCGATACGCAGTATTTT. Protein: CASSYSAASDTQYF.

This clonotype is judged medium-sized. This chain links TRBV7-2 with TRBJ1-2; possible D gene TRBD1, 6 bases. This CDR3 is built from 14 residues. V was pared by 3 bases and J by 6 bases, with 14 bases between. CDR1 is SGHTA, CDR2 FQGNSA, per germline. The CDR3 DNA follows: TGTGCCAGCAGCTTTAGGGGGGGCCCGGATGGCTACACCTTC. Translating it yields CASSFRGGPDGYTF.

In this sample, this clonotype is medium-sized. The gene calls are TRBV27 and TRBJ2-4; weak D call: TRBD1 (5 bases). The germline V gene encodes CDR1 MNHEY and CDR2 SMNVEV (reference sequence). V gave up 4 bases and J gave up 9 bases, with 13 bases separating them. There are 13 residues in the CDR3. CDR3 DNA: TGTGCCAGCAGTTCCGACAGATTGGGCATTCAGTACTTC. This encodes CASSSDRLGIQYF.

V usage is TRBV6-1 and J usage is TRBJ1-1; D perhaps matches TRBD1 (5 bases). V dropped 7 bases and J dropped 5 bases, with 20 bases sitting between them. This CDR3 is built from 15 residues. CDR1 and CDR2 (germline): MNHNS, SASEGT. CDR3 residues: CASKSGQGGQTEAFF. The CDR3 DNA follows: TGTGCCAGCAAATCCGGGCAGGGCGGACAAACTGAAGCTTTCTTT.

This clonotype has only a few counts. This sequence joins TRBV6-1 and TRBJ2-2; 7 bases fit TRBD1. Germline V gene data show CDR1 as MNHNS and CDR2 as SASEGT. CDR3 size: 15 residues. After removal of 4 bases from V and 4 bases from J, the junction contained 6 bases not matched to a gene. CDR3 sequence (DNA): TGTGCCAGCAGTGCAGGACAGGAGGCCACCGGGGAGCTGTTTTTT. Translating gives CASSAGQEATGELFF.

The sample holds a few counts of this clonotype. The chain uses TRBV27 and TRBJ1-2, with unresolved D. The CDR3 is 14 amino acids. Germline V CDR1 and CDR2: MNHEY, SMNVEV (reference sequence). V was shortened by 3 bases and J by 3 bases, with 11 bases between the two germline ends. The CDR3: CASSFTGRDYGYTF. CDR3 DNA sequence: TGTGCCAGCAGTTTCACGGGGAGGGACTATGGCTACACCTTC.

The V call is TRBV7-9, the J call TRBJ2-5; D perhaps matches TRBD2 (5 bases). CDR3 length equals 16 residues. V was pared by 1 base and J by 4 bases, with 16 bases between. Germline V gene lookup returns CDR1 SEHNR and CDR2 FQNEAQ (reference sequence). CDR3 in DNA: TGTGCCAGCAGCTTAGGCGTGTGGGAGATGCTAGAGACCCAGTACTTC. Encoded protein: CASSLGVWEMLETQYF.

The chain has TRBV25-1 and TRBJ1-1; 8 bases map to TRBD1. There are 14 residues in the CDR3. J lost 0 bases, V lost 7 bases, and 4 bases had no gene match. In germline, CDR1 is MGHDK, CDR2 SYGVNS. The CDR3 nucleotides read TGTGCCAGCACCAGGACAGGGATGAACACTGAAGCTTTCTTT. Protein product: CASTRTGMNTEAFF.

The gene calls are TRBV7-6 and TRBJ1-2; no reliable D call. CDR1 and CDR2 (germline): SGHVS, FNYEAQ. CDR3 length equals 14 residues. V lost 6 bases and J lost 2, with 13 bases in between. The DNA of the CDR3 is TGTGCCAGCAGTCATAGTGGAGGAAACTATGGCTACACCTTC. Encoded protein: CASSHSGGNYGYTF.

CDR3 amino acids: CASSSGTDNYGYTF. In DNA form, the CDR3 reads TGTGCCAGCAGTTCTGGGACGGATAACTATGGCTACACCTTC. The chain links TRBV7-2 to TRBJ1-2, with D possibly being TRBD1 (5 bases). The V gene lost 6 bases and the J gene lost 1 base, with 12 bases spanning the gap. There are 14 residues in the CDR3. Germline V CDR1 and CDR2: SGHTA, FQGNSA.

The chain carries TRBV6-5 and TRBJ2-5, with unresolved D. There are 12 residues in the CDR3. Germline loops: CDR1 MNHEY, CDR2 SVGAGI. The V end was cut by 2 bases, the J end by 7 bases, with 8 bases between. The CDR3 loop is CASSYPLGTQYF. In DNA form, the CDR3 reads TGTGCCAGCAGTTACCCATTAGGGACCCAGTACTTC.

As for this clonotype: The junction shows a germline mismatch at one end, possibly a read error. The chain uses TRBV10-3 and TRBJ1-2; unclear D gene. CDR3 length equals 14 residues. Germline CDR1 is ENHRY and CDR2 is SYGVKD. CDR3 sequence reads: CATSEKAGDYGYTF. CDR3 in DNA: TGTGCCACCAGTGAGAAAGCGGGCGACTATGGCTACACCTTC.

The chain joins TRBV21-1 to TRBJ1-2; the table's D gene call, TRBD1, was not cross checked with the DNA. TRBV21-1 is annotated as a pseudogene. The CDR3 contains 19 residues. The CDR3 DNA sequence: TGTGCCAGCAGCGGGCGATGGACAGGGGGAATTATTCAGAACTATGGCTACACCTTC. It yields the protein CASSGRWTGGIIQNYGYTF.

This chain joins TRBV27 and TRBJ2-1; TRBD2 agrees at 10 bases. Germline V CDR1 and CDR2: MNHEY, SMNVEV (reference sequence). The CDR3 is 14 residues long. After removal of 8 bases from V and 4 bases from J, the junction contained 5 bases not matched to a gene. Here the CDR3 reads CASHPSGGYNEQFF. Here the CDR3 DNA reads TGTGCCAGCCATCCTAGCGGGGGATACAATGAGCAGTTCTTC.

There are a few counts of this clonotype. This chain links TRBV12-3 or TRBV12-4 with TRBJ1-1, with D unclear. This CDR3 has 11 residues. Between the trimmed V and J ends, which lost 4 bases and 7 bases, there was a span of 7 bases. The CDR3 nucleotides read TGTGCCAGCAGTTCTGCGGGTGAAGCTTTCTTT. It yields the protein CASSSAGEAFF.

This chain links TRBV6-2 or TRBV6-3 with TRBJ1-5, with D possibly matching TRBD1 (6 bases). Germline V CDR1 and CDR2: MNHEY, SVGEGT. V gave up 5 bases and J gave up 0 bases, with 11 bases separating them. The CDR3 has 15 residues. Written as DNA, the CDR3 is TGTGCCAGCAGTCCCCCAGGGGTTAGCAATCAGCCCCAGCATTTT. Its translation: CASSPPGVSNQPQHF.

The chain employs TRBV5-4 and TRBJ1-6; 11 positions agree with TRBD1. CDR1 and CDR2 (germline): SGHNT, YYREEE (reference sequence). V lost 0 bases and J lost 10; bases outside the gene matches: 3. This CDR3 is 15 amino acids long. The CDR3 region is CASSLDRDRGSPLHF. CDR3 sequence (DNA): TGTGCCAGCAGCTTGGATCGGGACAGGGGGTCACCCCTCCACTTT.

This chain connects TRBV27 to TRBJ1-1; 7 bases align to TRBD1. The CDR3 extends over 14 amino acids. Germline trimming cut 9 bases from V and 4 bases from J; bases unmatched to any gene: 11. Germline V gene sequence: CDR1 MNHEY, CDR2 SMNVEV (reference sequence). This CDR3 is CASREQGRTTEAFF. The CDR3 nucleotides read TGTGCCAGTAGAGAACAGGGGAGGACCACTGAAGCTTTCTTT.

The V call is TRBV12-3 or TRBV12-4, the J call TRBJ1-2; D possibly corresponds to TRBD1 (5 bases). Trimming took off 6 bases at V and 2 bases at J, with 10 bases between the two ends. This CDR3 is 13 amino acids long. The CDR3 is CASSRDVNYGYTF. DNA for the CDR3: TGTGCCAGCAGCCGGGACGTGAACTATGGCTACACCTTC.

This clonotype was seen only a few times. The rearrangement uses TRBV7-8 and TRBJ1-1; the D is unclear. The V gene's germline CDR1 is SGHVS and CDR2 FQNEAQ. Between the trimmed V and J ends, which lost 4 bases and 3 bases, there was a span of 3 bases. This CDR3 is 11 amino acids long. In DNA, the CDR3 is TGTGCCAGCAGCTCGGACACTGAAGCTTTCTTT. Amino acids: CASSSDTEAFF.

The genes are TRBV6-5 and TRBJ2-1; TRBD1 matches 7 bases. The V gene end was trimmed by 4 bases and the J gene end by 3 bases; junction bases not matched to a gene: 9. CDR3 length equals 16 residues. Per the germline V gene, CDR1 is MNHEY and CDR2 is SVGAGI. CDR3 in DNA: TGTGCCAGCAGTTCCGTAACAGGGGTAAGCTACAATGAGCAGTTCTTC. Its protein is CASSSVTGVSYNEQFF.

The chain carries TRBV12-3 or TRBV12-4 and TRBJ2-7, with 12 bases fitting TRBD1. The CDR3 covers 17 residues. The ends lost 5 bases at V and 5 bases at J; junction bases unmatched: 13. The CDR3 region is CASSPTRAGTGGNEQYF. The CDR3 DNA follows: TGTGCCAGCAGTCCAACTCGCGCCGGGACAGGGGGCAACGAGCAGTACTTC.

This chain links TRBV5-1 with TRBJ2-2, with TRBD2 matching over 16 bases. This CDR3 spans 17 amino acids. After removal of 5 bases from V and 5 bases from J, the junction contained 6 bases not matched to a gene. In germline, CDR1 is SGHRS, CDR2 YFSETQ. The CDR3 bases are TGCGCCAGCAGGGGACTAGCGGGAGGGCTTACGACCGGGGAGCTGTTTTTT. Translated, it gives CASRGLAGGLTTGELFF.

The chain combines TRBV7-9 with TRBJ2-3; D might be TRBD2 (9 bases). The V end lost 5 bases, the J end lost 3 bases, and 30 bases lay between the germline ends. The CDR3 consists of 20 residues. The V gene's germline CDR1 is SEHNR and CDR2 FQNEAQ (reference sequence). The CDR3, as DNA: TGTGCCAGCAGCGGGGGGACAGGACAAAGACTAGCGGAACAAACAGATACGCAGTATTTT. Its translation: CASSGGTGQRLAEQTDTQYF.